These 15 T cell receptor beta chains originate from one sample sequenced in a study of post-analysis software for immune sequencing data. Study-level findings and limits: Five or six TRBV segments were significantly more frequent in patients than in controls. TRBV5-6, TRBV5-1 and TRBV20-1 were among these segments.

Prepared TCR beta cDNA libraries contained unique molecular identifiers. One entry per CDR3 protein, called by TCRdb with MiXCR from the PCR reads. The data show a few hundred thousand distinct CDR3 sequences, around 36% seen once. What these receptors recognize is not known. Sequencing was carried out using blood. The receptors were gathered from a girl under 18 with multiple sclerosis.

The CDR3 region has the DNA TGCAGTGCTAGGAGGGACCCAAACATTCAGTACTTC. Protein: CSARRDPNIQYF. The chain combines TRBV20-1 with TRBJ2-4; the D call may be TRBD1 or TRBD2 (5 bases each). Trimming pared 3 bases from V and 6 bases from J, leaving 9 bases between. The CDR3 length is 12 residues. From germline, CDR1 is DFQATT and CDR2 SNEGSKA (reference sequence).

This chain uses TRBV20-1 with TRBJ1-2; possible D gene TRBD1, 5 bases. V was trimmed by 5 bases and J by 6 bases, leaving 10 bases between them. This CDR3 spans 11 amino acids. CDR1 and CDR2 (germline): DFQATT, SNEGSKA (reference sequence). CDR3 protein: CSASGLHGYTF. The CDR3 bases are TGCAGTGCTTCGGGACTGCATGGCTACACCTTC.

V gene TRBV7-8 combines with J gene TRBJ2-3, with D possibly being TRBD2 (5 bases). Germline lookup yields CDR1 SGHVS and CDR2 FQNEAQ. V was clipped by 0 bases and J by 0 bases, with 13 bases between them. The CDR3 spans 17 residues. The CDR3 sequence: CASSLARETTSTDTQYF. In DNA form, the CDR3 reads TGTGCCAGCAGCTTAGCCCGAGAGACTACTAGCACAGATACGCAGTATTTT.

For this clonotype: At one boundary the junction diverges from the germline segment, which might be a read error. V and J are TRBV5-5 and TRBJ2-3; TRBD2 matches 8 bases. The CDR3 spans 17 residues. Germline CDR1 SGHKS, CDR2 YYEKEE (reference sequence). CDR3 sequence (DNA): TGTGCCAGCAGCTTGGGGACTAGCAGTACTAGCACAGATGCGCAGTATTTT. Encoded protein: CASSLGTSSTSTDAQYF.

This clonotype was picked up a small number of times. The CDR3 nucleotides read TGTGCCAGCAGTCGCGGACAGGTGAGCTCCTACAATGAGCAGTTCTTC. Residues: CASSRGQVSSYNEQFF. The gene calls are TRBV6-2 or TRBV6-3 and TRBJ2-1; 7 bases match TRBD1. CDR1 MNHEY and CDR2 SVGEGT come from the germline V gene. V lost 5 bases and J lost 0; bases outside the gene matches: 7. The CDR3 runs to 16 residues.

This sequence joins TRBV12-3 or TRBV12-4 and TRBJ1-5; a weak D match, TRBD1 (6 bases). The CDR3 loop spans 15 amino acids. V lost 5 bases and J lost 4, with 15 bases in between. CDR3 in DNA: TGTGCCAGCAGTCTTACAGGGACGGGGAATCAGCCCCAGCATTTT. It codes for CASSLTGTGNQPQHF.

The chain couples TRBV20-1 to TRBJ2-7; the match to TRBD1 covers 7 bases. Germline loops: CDR1 DFQATT, CDR2 SNEGSKA (reference sequence). J lost 0 bases, V lost 0 bases, and 8 bases had no gene match. CDR3 length: 16 amino acids. CDR3 amino acids: CSARERQGISSYEQYF. CDR3 nucleotides: TGCAGTGCTAGAGAGAGACAGGGTATCTCCTCCTACGAGCAGTACTTC.

V usage is TRBV7-9 and J usage is TRBJ2-1, with 8 bases that match TRBD2. Germline trimming cut 7 bases from V and 5 bases from J; bases unmatched to any gene: 10. CDR3 size: 15 residues. Germline V gene lookup returns CDR1 SEHNR and CDR2 FQNEAQ (reference sequence). The CDR3 is CASTYAGGANNEQFF. CDR3 nucleotide sequence: TGTGCCAGCACCTACGCCGGGGGGGCCAACAATGAGCAGTTCTTC.

The chain carries TRBV25-1 and TRBJ2-7; 9 nucleotides agree with TRBD1. CDR1 and CDR2 (germline): MGHDK, SYGVNS. This CDR3 is 15 amino acids long. V shed 4 bases and J 3 bases; nucleotides not matched to a gene: 7. CDR3 loop: CASSGRPDRGYEQYF. The CDR3 bases are TGTGCCAGCAGTGGGCGTCCGGACAGGGGCTACGAGCAGTACTTC.

This clonotype has only a few counts. The chain is built from TRBV2 and TRBJ2-7; D tentatively reads TRBD1 or TRBD2 (6 bases each). The CDR3 has 18 amino acids. Trimming cost V 2 bases and J 0 bases, with 20 bases left between them. Per the germline V gene, CDR1 is SNHLY and CDR2 is FYNNEI. The DNA for the CDR3 is TGTGCCAGCAGTGAACCCCTCTCCGGGGGCCGGAGCTCCTACGAGCAGTACTTC. Protein product: CASSEPLSGGRSSYEQYF.

This chain joins TRBV29-1 and TRBJ2-3; 7 nucleotides align to TRBD1. In germline, CDR1 is SQVTM, CDR2 ANQGSEA. The CDR3 consists of 12 residues. J lost 6 bases, V lost 7 bases, and 7 bases had no gene match. The CDR3 coding sequence is TGCAGCGCCGAAGGGGGCTGGGATACGCAGTATTTT. Its protein product is CSAEGGWDTQYF.

This clonotype was observed a single time. This chain links TRBV13 with TRBJ1-2; no reliable D call. V lost 4 bases to trimming and J lost 6 bases, with 9 bases between them. The CDR3 extends over 12 amino acids. CDR1 is PRHDT, CDR2 FYEKMQ, per germline (reference sequence). The CDR3 is CASSSSGDGYTF. CDR3 sequence (DNA): TGTGCCAGCAGCTCGAGCGGCGATGGCTACACCTTC.

The gene calls are TRBV5-5 and TRBJ2-3, with 10 bases that match TRBD2. CDR1 SGHKS and CDR2 YYEKEE come from the germline V gene (reference sequence). Trimming removed 4 bases from V and 2 bases from J; junction bases left unmatched: 7. The CDR3 is 16 amino acids. CDR3 sequence reads: CASSKISGGTTDTQYF. CDR3 coding DNA: TGTGCCAGCAGCAAAATTAGCGGGGGGACCACAGATACGCAGTATTTT.

The chain is built from TRBV4-2 and TRBJ2-6; 10 bases agree with TRBD1. V lost 1 base, J lost 4 bases, and 7 bases stayed unmatched. The CDR3 totals 18 residues. Germline V gene data show CDR1 as LGHNA and CDR2 as YNFKEQ. The CDR3 nucleotides read TGTGCCAGCAGCCAAGGAGGGACAGGGGCGGAAGGGGCCAACGTCCTGACTTTC. Translation gives CASSQGGTGAEGANVLTF.

Comments on this clonotype: An end of the junction does not agree with germline; a read error may underlie this. The chain couples TRBV4-2 to TRBJ1-1, with D hard to call. This CDR3 has 13 residues. Germline lookup yields CDR1 LGHNA and CDR2 YNFKEQ. The CDR3 loop is CASNQGGIAEAFF. The CDR3 coding sequence is TGTGCCAGCAACCAAGGAGGGATAGCTGAAGCTTTCTTT.